Listed here are 5 T cell receptor beta chains from one sample, sequenced in a study of T cell repertoires in cytomegalovirus infection (dated by TCRdb to between 2017 and 2020). In the paper's terms, the treatment or condition label means: in vitro stimulation with specific CMV peptide epitopes to enrich CMV-specific T cells. Their recognized antigens are unknown. Sequencer: Illumina HiSeq 1500. TCRdb trimmed public reads at Q25 via fastp, called clones via MiXCR and kept in-frame beta chains. All rows with the same CDR3 protein become a single entry with the most common DNA and genes. The sample table lists roughly 700,000 distinct CDR3 sequences, around 30% of them with a count of one. Of the sample, roughly 18% is held by the ten largest clones. Sequences were derived from cultured PBMCs, sampled from culture after CMV antigen stimulation. The receptor source for this set is a human donor in good health (CMV status not recorded). Some clones in this sample may be carry-over from other donors' samples.

The CDR3 region is CAISALDRSSYEQYF. CDR3 sequence (DNA): TGTGCCATCAGTGCGCTGGACCGGAGCTCCTACGAGCAGTACTTC. V and J are TRBV10-3 and TRBJ2-7; the D is unclear. The V end was cut by 4 bases, the J end by 0 bases, with 13 bases between. The CDR3 extends over 15 amino acids. Germline V gene lookup returns CDR1 ENHRY and CDR2 SYGVKD.

The V call is TRBV15, the J call TRBJ2-7; 8 nucleotides align to TRBD2. Germline V gene sequence: CDR1 LNHNV, CDR2 YYDKDF (reference sequence). V shed 1 base and J 0 bases; nucleotides not matched to a gene: 5. CDR3 length: 16 amino acids. CDR3 sequence (DNA): TGTGCCACCAGCAGAGGTGATAGCGGGGCCTCCTACGAGCAGTACTTC. Its protein is CATSRGDSGASYEQYF.

This chain joins TRBV12-3 or TRBV12-4 and TRBJ2-4; tentative D call: TRBD1 (5 bases). The ends were cut back, 2 bases at V and 8 bases at J, with 10 bases in the middle. The CDR3 consists of 13 residues. The CDR3 DNA sequence: TGTGCCAGCAGTTTAAGGGGTAGTGACATTCAGTACTTC. Its protein product is CASSLRGSDIQYF.

Only a few counts were recorded for this clonotype. The CDR3 DNA reads TGTGCCAGCACCCGAATAGCGGGTGGGGAGACCCAGTACTTC. It translates to CASTRIAGGETQYF. The rearrangement joins TRBV7-8 to TRBJ2-5, with TRBD2 matching 7 bases. V was clipped by 7 bases and J by 5 bases; unmatched bases: 10. Germline assignment: CDR1 SGHVS and CDR2 FQNEAQ. The CDR3 has 14 amino acids. Together with reference TRBV7-8 and TRBJ2-5, the CDR3 gives the full variable domain: GAGVSQSPRYKVAKRGQDVALRCDPISGHVSLFWYQQALGQGPEFLTYFQNEAQLDKSGLPSDRFFAERPEGSVSTLKIQRTQQEDSAVYLCASTRIAGGETQYFGPGTRLLVL.

This clonotype was observed at least ten times. The CDR3 coding sequence is TGTGCCAGCAGCTTATCGGGCGGAGGCATCAACTATGGCTACACCTTC. This encodes CASSLSGGGINYGYTF. The V gene is TRBV7-2, the J gene TRBJ1-2; D not certain. The V gene lost 2 bases and the J gene lost 2 bases, with 15 bases spanning the gap. Germline CDR1 reads SGHTA; CDR2 reads FQGNSA. The CDR3 length is 16 residues.